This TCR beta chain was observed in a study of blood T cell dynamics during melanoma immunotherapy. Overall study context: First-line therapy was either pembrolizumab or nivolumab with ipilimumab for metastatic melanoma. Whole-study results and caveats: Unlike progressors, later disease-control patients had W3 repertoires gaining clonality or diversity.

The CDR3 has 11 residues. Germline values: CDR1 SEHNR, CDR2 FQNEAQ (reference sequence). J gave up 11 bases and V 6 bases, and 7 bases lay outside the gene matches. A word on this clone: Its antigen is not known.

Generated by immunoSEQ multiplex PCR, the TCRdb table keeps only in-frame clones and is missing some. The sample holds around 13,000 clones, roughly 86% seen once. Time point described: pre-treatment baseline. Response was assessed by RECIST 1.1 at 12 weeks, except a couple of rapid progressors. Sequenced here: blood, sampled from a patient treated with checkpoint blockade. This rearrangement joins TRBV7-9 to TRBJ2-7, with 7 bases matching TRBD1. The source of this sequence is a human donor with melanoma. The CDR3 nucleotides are TGTGCCAGCAGTCAATCCGGGACAGAGTACTTC. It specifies CASSQSGTEYF.